This entry describes one T cell receptor (beta chain). Its antigen is unknown. The data belong to a study of cytomegalovirus exposure and HLA in healthy donors. PCR was performed using 60 Vbeta and 13 Jbeta primers. Using immunoSEQ multiplex PCR, the repertoire was profiled, and TCRdb retains in-frame clones only, with some absent. The sample data list approximately 120,000 clones. Study results and limitations: It was reported in a later analysis that an Asian-associated ancestry cluster showed fewer N-insertions than the approximately 700-donor mean. 16,951 TCR beta sequences were associated with HLA alleles at 0.05 false discovery rate in a later analysis.

CDR3 size: 14 residues. CDR1 and CDR2 (germline): MNHNS, SASEGT. The V end was cut by 2 bases, the J end by 13 bases, with 20 bases between. J is TRBJ1-2 and V is TRBV6-1; D unresolved. The sequencing input was PBMCs. This clonotype originated in a man aged 18 to 30 in good health and CMV-seronegative. CDR3 in amino acids: CASSELLGEALITF. CDR3 DNA sequence: TGTGCCAGCAGTGAACTTTTGGGAGAGGCCTTGATCACCTTC.